The clone carrying this TCR beta chain was observed at least ten times. Its antigen remains unknown. This sample is drawn from a study of regulatory T cells in long-lasting Graves disease. Study-level results: TCR diversity in persistent Graves' patients was below that of newly diagnosed ones.

Arm-PCR with iRepertoire HTBI primers amplified the CDR3 regions for these TCR beta libraries. TCRdb processed the multiplex PCR reads anew with MiXCR; each CDR3 protein has one entry. The sample lists around 460,000 distinct CDR3 sequences, 22% seen once, with less than 15% in the top ten. The time point is: persistent/refractory GD, antithyroid drugs over 5 years with positive TRAb. The TCR library was prepared using RNA isolated from PBMCs. The length of the CDR3 is 15 residues. Deletions cut 3 bases from V and 4 bases from J, with 15 bases between. Germline values: CDR1 MNHEY, CDR2 SVGAGI. J is TRBJ1-1 and V is TRBV6-5; D possibly corresponds to TRBD1 (5 bases). The sequence derives from a female donor with Graves disease. Specimen: peripheral blood mononuclear cells (PBMCs), collected when the disease was refractory, from a patient treated with antithyroid drugs. The CDR3 reads CASSYGGDLGTEAFF. The CDR3 bases are TGTGCCAGCAGTTATGGAGGGGATCTGGGCACTGAAGCTTTCTTT.